This TCR beta chain was documented in a study of T cells after yellow fever vaccination. V was shortened by 5 bases and J by 2 bases, with 11 bases between the two germline ends. The CDR3 length is 13 residues. CDR1 and CDR2 from the germline V gene are DFQATT and SNEGSKA (reference sequence). Each CDR3 protein gets one entry after TCRdb re-called the 5' RACE reads with MiXCR. The repertoire holds a few hundred thousand distinct CDR3 sequences, with roughly 5.2% as singletons. The clonotype originates from a man younger than 35 who received the YFV17D yellow fever vaccine. The starting material was CD4+ T cells sorted from PBMCs, obtained on the day of the yellow fever booster vaccination. This chain connects TRBV20-1 to TRBJ2-3, with D tentatively TRBD2 (6 bases). CDR3 nucleotide sequence: TGCAGTGCTGGGGGGTGGTACACAGATACGCAGTATTTT. It specifies CSAGGWYTDTQYF.